This T cell receptor (beta chain) came from a study of T cells after yellow fever vaccination. The study's findings and limits: Repertoires sorted by FACS could include abundant clonotypes that are contaminants from the bulk population. Once the booster was given, most primary-vaccination clones reappeared, at over 95% for CD4 and roughly 85% for CD8. Clonotype sharing between CD4 and CD8 compartments was small. Weaker in magnitude, the secondary response showed a faster peak on day 5 versus 15.

This clonotype was recorded a few times. Its antigen is still unknown. TCRdb recomputed calls from the 5' RACE reads with MiXCR, one row per CDR3 protein. The data show 550,000 to 750,000 distinct CDR3 sequences, with approximately 15% seen just once and 11% to 15% held by the top ten. The germline V and J ends were trimmed by 3 bases and 5 bases, with 11 bases remaining between them. The CDR3 is 14 amino acids. The V gene's germline CDR1 is ENHRY and CDR2 SYGVKD. The sequencing used PBMCs, collected on the day of the yellow fever booster vaccination. The chain uses TRBV10-3 and TRBJ1-5, with D possibly matching TRBD1 (6 bases). The receptor was isolated from a man younger than 45 who received the YFV17D yellow fever vaccine. CDR3 region: CAISEQGGDQPQHF. Here the CDR3 DNA reads TGTGCCATCAGTGAACAGGGAGGGGATCAGCCCCAGCATTTT.